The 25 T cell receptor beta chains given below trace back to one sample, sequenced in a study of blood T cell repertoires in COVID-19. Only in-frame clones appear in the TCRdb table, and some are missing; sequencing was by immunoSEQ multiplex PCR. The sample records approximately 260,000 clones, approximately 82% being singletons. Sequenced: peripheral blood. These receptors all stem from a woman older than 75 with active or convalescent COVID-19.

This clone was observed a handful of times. CDR3 protein: CASSGARVGNQPQHF. As DNA, the CDR3 is TGTGCCAGCAGCGGCGCCAGGGTTGGAAATCAGCCCCAGCATTTT. The rearrangement links TRBV2 to TRBJ1-5; weak D call: TRBD1 (5 bases). The V end was cut by 6 bases, the J end by 4 bases, with 16 bases between. There are 15 residues in the CDR3. The germline V gene has CDR1 SNHLY and CDR2 FYNNEI. The whole variable domain, filled in from reference TRBV2 and TRBJ1-5, reads EPEVTQTPSHQVTQMGQEVILRCVPISNHLYFYWYRQILGQKVEFLVSFYNNEISEKSEIFDDQFSVERPDGSNFTLKIRSTKLEDSAMYFCASSGARVGNQPQHFGDGTRLSIL.

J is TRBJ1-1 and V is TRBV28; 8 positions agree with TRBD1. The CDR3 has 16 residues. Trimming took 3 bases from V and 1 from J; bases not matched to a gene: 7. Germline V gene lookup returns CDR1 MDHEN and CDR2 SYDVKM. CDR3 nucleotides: TGTGCCAGCAGTTTTGCCAGGGGGCTGAGGAACACTGAAGCTTTCTTT. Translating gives CASSFARGLRNTEAFF.

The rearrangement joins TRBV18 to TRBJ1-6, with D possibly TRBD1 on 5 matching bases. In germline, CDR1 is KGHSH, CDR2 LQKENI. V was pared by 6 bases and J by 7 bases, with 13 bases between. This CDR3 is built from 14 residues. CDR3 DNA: TGTGCCAGCTCCCGCGACAGCCGCAATTCACCCCTCCACTTT. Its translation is CASSRDSRNSPLHF.

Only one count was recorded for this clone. CDR3 nucleotides: TGTGCCAGCAGCTTGGGCGGGGTTGGCTACACCTTC. Translating it yields CASSLGGVGYTF. The chain has TRBV5-6 and TRBJ1-2; no clear D. Trimming removed 0 bases at V and 7 bases at J, with 7 bases between. From germline, CDR1 is SGHDT and CDR2 YYEEEE. The CDR3 length is 12 residues.

Here the CDR3 DNA reads TGTGCCAGCAGCCAATTTGTTATTTCGAGCTATGGCTACACCTTC. It translates to CASSQFVISSYGYTF. This sequence joins TRBV3-1 (or the pseudogene TRBV3-2) and TRBJ1-2; no definite D call. CDR3 length: 15 residues. Germline CDR1 reads LGHDT; CDR2 reads YNNKEL (reference sequence). Trimming shortened V by 2 bases and J by 4 bases, and 14 bases separated the two germline ends.

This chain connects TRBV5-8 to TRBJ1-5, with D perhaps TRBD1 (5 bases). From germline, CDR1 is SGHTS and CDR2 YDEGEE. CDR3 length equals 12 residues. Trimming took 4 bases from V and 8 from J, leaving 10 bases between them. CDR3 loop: CASSPGVEPQHF. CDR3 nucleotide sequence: TGTGCCAGCAGCCCGGGGGTGGAGCCCCAGCATTTT.

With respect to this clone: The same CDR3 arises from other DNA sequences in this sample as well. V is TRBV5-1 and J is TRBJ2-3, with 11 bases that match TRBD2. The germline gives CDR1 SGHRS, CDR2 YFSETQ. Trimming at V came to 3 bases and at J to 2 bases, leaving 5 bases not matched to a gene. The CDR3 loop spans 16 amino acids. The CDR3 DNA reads TGCGCCAGCAGCTCTGGACTAGCGGGCTCCACAGATACGCAGTATTTT. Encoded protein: CASSSGLAGSTDTQYF.

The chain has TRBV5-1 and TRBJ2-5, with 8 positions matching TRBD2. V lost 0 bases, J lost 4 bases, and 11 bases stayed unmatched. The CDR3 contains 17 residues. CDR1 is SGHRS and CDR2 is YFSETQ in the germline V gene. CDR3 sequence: CASSLEARGEVGETQYF. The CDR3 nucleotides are TGCGCCAGCAGCTTGGAGGCGCGGGGGGAGGTCGGAGAGACCCAGTACTTC.

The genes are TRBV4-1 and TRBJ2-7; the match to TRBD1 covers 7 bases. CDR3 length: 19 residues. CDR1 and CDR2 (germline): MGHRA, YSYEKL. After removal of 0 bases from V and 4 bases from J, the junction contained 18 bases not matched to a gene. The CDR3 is CASSQDLRSSRTGNYEQYF. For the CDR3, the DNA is TGCGCCAGCAGCCAAGATCTGAGGTCTTCCCGGACAGGAAATTACGAGCAGTACTTC.

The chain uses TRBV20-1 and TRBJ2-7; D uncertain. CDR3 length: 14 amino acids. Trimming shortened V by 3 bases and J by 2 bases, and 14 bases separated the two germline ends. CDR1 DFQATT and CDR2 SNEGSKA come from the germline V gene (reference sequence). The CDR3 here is CSASPVTDPYEQYF. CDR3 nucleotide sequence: TGCAGTGCTAGTCCCGTAACAGATCCCTACGAGCAGTACTTC.

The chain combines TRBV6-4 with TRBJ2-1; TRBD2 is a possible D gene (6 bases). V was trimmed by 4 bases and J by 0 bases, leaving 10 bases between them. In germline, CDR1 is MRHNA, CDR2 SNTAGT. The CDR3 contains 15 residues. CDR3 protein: CASSVSTSSYNEQFF. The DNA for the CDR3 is TGTGCCAGCAGTGTATCGACTAGCTCCTACAATGAGCAGTTCTTC.

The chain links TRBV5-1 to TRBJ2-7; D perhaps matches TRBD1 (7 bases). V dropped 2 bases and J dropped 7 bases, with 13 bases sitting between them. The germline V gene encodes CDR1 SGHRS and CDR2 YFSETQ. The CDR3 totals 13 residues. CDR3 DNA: TGCGCCAGCAGCTTAAGACAGGGAGGTGAGCAGTACTTC. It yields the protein CASSLRQGGEQYF.

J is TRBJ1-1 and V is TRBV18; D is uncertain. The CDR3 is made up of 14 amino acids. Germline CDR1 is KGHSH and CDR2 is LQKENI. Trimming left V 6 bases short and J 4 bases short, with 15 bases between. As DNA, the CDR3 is TGTGCCAGCTCCTCGGGCACCCGGGGCACTGAAGCTTTCTTT. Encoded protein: CASSSGTRGTEAFF.

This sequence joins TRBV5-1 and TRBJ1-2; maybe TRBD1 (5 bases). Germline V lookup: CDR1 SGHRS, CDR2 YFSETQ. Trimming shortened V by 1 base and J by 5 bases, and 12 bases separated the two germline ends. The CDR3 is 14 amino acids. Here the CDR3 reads CASSLSQGAYGYTF. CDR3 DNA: TGCGCCAGCAGCTTGTCTCAGGGTGCGTATGGCTACACCTTC.

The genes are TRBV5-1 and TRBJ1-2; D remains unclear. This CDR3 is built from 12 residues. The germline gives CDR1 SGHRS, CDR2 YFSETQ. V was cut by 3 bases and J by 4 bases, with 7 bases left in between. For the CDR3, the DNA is TGCGCCAGCAGCTCGGTCGGCTATGGCTACACCTTC. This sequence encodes CASSSVGYGYTF.

CDR3 loop: CAISDGGNEQFF. The CDR3 region has the DNA TGTGCCATCAGTGACGGCGGGAATGAGCAGTTCTTC. The chain recombines TRBV10-3 with TRBJ2-1; perhaps TRBD2 as D (5 bases). Trimming shortened V by 3 bases and J by 7 bases, and 7 bases separated the two germline ends. The CDR3 loop spans 12 amino acids. From germline, CDR1 is ENHRY and CDR2 SYGVKD.

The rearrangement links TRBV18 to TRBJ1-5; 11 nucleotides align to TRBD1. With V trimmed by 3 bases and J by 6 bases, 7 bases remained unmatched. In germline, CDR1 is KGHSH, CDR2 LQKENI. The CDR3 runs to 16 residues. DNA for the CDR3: TGTGCCAGCTCACCGAGGGACAGGGGGTTGGTTCAGCCCCAGCATTTT. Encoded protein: CASSPRDRGLVQPQHF.

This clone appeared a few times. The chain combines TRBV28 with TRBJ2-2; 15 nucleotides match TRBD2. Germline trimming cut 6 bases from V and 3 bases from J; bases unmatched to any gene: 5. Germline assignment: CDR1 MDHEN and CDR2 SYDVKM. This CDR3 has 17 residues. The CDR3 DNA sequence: TGTGCCAGCAGCCCGGGACTAGCGGGGGGATACACCGGGGAGCTGTTTTTT. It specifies CASSPGLAGGYTGELFF.

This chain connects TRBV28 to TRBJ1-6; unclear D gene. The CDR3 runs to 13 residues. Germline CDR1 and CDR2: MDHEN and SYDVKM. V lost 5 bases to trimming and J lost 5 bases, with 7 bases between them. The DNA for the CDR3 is TGTGCCAGCAGTATAAACAATAATTCACCCCTCCACTTT. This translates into CASSINNNSPLHF. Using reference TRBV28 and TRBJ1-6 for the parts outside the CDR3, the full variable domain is DVKVTQSSRYLVKRTGEKVFLECVQDMDHENMFWYRQDPGLGLRLIYFSYDVKMKEKGDIPEGYSVSREKKERFSLILESASTNQTSMYLCASSINNNSPLHFGNGTRLTVT.

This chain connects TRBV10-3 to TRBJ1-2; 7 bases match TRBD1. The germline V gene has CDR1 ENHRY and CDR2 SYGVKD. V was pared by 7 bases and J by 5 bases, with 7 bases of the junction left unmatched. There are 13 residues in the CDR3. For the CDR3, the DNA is TGTGCCATCACCCAGGGACAGCTATATGGCTACACCTTC. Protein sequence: CAITQGQLYGYTF.

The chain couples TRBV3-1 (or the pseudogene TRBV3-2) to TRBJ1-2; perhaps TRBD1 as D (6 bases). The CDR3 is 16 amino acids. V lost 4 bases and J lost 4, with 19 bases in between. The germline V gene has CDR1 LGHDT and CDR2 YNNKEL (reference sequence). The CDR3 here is CASSPKGLTGFYGYTF. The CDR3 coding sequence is TGTGCCAGCAGCCCAAAGGGGCTTACAGGGTTCTATGGCTACACCTTC.

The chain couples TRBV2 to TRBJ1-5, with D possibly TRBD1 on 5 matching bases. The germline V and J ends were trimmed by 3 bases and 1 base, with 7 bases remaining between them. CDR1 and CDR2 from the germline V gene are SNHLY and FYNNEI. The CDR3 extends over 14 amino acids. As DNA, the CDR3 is TGTGCCAGCAGTGACAGGGTCAGCAATCAGCCCCAGCATTTT. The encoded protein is CASSDRVSNQPQHF.

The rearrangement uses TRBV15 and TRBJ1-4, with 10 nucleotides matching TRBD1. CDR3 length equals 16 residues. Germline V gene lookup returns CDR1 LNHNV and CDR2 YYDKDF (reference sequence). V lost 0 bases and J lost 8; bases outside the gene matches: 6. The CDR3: CATSREGGQGKEKLFF. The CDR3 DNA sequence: TGTGCCACCAGCAGAGAAGGGGGACAGGGGAAAGAAAAACTGTTTTTT.

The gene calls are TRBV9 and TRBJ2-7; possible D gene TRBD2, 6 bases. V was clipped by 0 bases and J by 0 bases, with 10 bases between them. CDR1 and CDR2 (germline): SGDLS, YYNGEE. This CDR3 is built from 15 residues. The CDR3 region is CASSVGGTGSYEQYF. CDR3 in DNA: TGTGCCAGCAGCGTAGGAGGGACTGGCTCCTACGAGCAGTACTTC.

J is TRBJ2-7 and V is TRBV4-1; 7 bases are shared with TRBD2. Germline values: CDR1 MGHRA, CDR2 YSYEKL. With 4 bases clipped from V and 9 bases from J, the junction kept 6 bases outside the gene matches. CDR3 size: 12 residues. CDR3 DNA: TGCGCCAGCAGCCGCGGATGGGGGGGGCAGTACTTC. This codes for CASSRGWGGQYF.